This TCR beta chain emerged from a study of T cells after yellow fever vaccination (dated 2019 in TCRdb). Describing the broader study: The SMART-Seq v4 Ultra Low Input RNA kit was used to prepare libraries from fractions with low cell numbers. Bulk PBMC replicates and cell subsets were isolated from blood drawn at multiple timepoints before and after both primary and secondary immunization. Bulk TCR alpha and beta repertoires were sequenced longitudinally to track T-cell clones before and after primary and booster YFV17D yellow fever vaccination. Two healthy male donors, one aged 18 to 30 and one aged 30 to 39 years, were included in the cohort.

Synthesis of TCR cDNA relied on 5'RACE template switching, a step that introduced a universal primer site along with unique molecular identifiers. cDNA synthesis was primed from both the TCR alpha and TCR beta constant segments. Library amplification used two PCR steps, and the second PCR step added sample barcodes and sequencing adapters. Libraries were sequenced on Illumina HiSeq 2500 (2x100 bp) or NovaSeq (2x150 bp). Under the source paper's analysis protocol: Reads were demultiplexed and collapsed into UMI consensus sequences with MIGEC, and V(D)J alignment was performed with MiXCR. Using edgeR on replicate PBMC samples, clonotypes were called vaccine-responding if FDR was below 0.01 and the log2 fold change was above 5 up to day 15. CD4 or CD8 identity was assigned to each bulk clonotype according to whether the clonotype was present at higher abundance in the sequenced CD4 repertoire or the sequenced CD8 repertoire. The raw public reads went through TCRdb reprocessing: fastp at Q25, MiXCR clone calling, in-frame beta chains kept. Each entry is one CDR3 protein sequence, shown with its most common DNA and genes. TCRdb, rather than the study authors, made the V and J calls. In all, the sample holds about 69,000 distinct CDR3 sequences, and 5.9% of those were seen once. The ten top clones hold roughly 2% of the sample.

This clonotype was found many times. This clone's antigen is unknown. No base qualities exist here, and no much larger clone lies one base off it. This sample's treatment or condition label indicates: live attenuated yellow fever vaccine strain. A standard Ficoll-Paque protocol was used to isolate PBMCs from peripheral blood. Dynabeads CD4 and CD8 positive selection kits were used to isolate the CD4 and CD8 T-cell fractions. RNA was extracted with TriZol from bulk PBMCs, CD4 and CD8 fractions, and dextramer-positive and dextramer-negative fractions. Study-wide conclusions, independent of this receptor: Compared with the primary T-cell response, the secondary T-cell response was faster but weaker, reaching its peak on day 5 rather than on day 15. After the booster, most of the clones that had expanded following primary vaccination were detected again (96% of CD4 and 80% to 90% of CD8), which suggests that memory was broadly maintained. A small fraction of clonotypes showed up in both the CD4 and CD8 compartments, probably as a result of convergent recombination. The study included only two donors, which limits how far the findings can be generalized. FACS-sorted repertoires could contain abundant contaminating clonotypes from the bulk population, so computational filtering was required.

Trimming removed 11 bases from V and 2 bases from J; the gene matches leave 5 bases unexplained. The CDR3 runs 13 amino acids, cysteine and phenylalanine included. The CDR3 DNA has 39 bases and is translated from base 1. Sequences SNHLY (CDR1) and FYNNEI (CDR2) are obtained from the germline V gene. The receptor was isolated from a man aged 18 to 30 who received the YFV17D yellow fever vaccine. Sequencing was performed on CD4+ T cells sorted from PBMCs, taken less than 16 days after the first yellow fever vaccination. The sequence joins TRBV2 to TRBJ2-3, and 9 junction bases match TRBD2. The bases read TGTGCCCTTAGCGGGGGCCCCACAGATACGCAGTATTTT. This encodes CALSGGPTDTQYF.